The 24 T cell receptor beta chains listed next were all sequenced from one sample in a study of blood T cell repertoires in COVID-19. TCRdb's table, derived via immunoSEQ multiplex PCR, lists solely in-frame clones and lacks some. The sample consists of approximately 500,000 clones, 80% to 90% of them appearing once. Sequencing was performed on peripheral blood. The receptors come from a human donor in a cohort sampled during active COVID-19.

This chain connects TRBV5-6 to TRBJ2-1; the D gene is possibly TRBD2 (6 bases). V lost 5 bases and J 6 bases, leaving 15 bases between the germline ends. This CDR3 has 14 residues. Germline loops: CDR1 SGHDT, CDR2 YYEEEE. The CDR3: CASSYPTSRNEQFF. The CDR3 nucleotides are TGTGCCAGCAGTTATCCGACTAGTCGCAATGAGCAGTTCTTC.

The rearrangement links TRBV9 to TRBJ2-3; D might be TRBD2 (6 bases). The CDR3 runs 15 residues. From germline, CDR1 is SGDLS and CDR2 YYNGEE. The V gene lost 8 bases and the J gene lost 0 bases, with 16 bases spanning the gap. The CDR3 is CASNRLGASTDTQYF. The CDR3 DNA follows: TGTGCCAGTAATCGACTAGGGGCTAGCACAGATACGCAGTATTTT.

This clone was seen only once. The rearrangement uses TRBV7-3 and TRBJ2-2; D uncertain. Trimming removed 1 base from V and 1 base from J, with 10 bases in between. The CDR3 loop spans 16 amino acids. CDR1 SGHTA and CDR2 FQGTGA come from the germline V gene. CDR3: CASSLIPVQNTGELFF. DNA of the CDR3: TGTGCCAGCAGCTTAATCCCAGTCCAGAACACCGGGGAGCTGTTTTTT.

The V and J genes are TRBV5-1 and TRBJ1-5; 7 positions match TRBD1. Germline lookup yields CDR1 SGHRS and CDR2 YFSETQ. The CDR3 runs 15 residues. Germline trimming cut 4 bases from V and 0 bases from J; bases unmatched to any gene: 4. The CDR3 here is CASSRTGDSNQPQHF. The CDR3 coding sequence is TGCGCCAGCAGCCGGACAGGTGATAGCAATCAGCCCCAGCATTTT.

This chain joins TRBV7-9 and TRBJ2-1; 9 bases match TRBD2. V shed 2 bases and J 7 bases; nucleotides not matched to a gene: 6. This CDR3 is built from 15 residues. From germline, CDR1 is SEHNR and CDR2 FQNEAQ (reference sequence). The CDR3 loop reads CASSLSLAGMNEQFF. The CDR3 DNA reads TGTGCCAGCAGCTTAAGCCTAGCGGGAATGAATGAGCAGTTCTTC.

In its sample, this clone was seen a few times. The rearrangement joins TRBV2 to TRBJ1-5, with 11 bases fitting TRBD1. Germline CDR1 SNHLY, CDR2 FYNNEI. The CDR3 spans 15 residues. V gave up 5 bases and J gave up 6 bases; unmatched junction bases: 6. The chain's CDR3 is CASSQGQGALQPQHF. In DNA form, the CDR3 reads TGTGCCAGCAGTCAAGGACAGGGGGCTCTTCAGCCCCAGCATTTT.

The chain combines TRBV6-1 with TRBJ2-3; tentative D call: TRBD2 (6 bases). This CDR3 has 15 amino acids. Germline CDR1 and CDR2: MNHNS and SASEGT. V dropped 1 base and J dropped 5 bases, with 13 bases sitting between them. The DNA of the CDR3 is TGTGCCAGCAGTGAAGAGGAGGGAGTGGGAGATACGCAGTATTTT. Translation gives CASSEEEGVGDTQYF.

The chain joins TRBV18 to TRBJ2-5; the D gene is possibly TRBD1 (7 bases). The V gene lost 3 bases and the J gene lost 1 base, with 15 bases spanning the gap. CDR1 and CDR2 from the germline V gene are KGHSH and LQKENI. The CDR3 spans 16 residues. CDR3 amino acids: CASSPRRQGLQETQYF. The CDR3 nucleotides read TGTGCCAGCTCACCTCGTCGACAGGGACTCCAAGAGACCCAGTACTTC.

J is TRBJ2-1 and V is TRBV24-1; the D gene is possibly TRBD2 (5 bases). Germline V gives CDR1 KGHDR, CDR2 SFDVKD. V lost 3 bases and J lost 5, with 13 bases in between. This CDR3 has 15 amino acids. CDR3 nucleotides: TGTGCCACCAGTGATACCGGACTTATGAACAATGAGCAGTTCTTC. It encodes CATSDTGLMNNEQFF.

There are a few counts of this clone. V usage is TRBV7-9 and J usage is TRBJ1-6; D gene ambiguous. In germline, CDR1 is SEHNR, CDR2 FQNEAQ (reference sequence). V was trimmed by 3 bases and J by 7 bases, leaving 7 bases between them. This CDR3 region has 13 residues. The CDR3 region has the DNA TGTGCCAGCAGCTTTATTCCGAATTCACCCCTCCACTTT. Translated, it gives CASSFIPNSPLHF.

The V and J genes are TRBV7-2 and TRBJ1-3, with D tentatively TRBD1 (5 bases). This CDR3 has 15 amino acids. The V gene lost 5 bases and the J gene lost 4 bases, with 15 bases spanning the gap. Germline V lookup: CDR1 SGHTA, CDR2 FQGNSA. CDR3 nucleotide sequence: TGTGCCAGCAGCGGTGGGGGAGGCCCAGGAAACACCATATATTTT. This translates into CASSGGGGPGNTIYF.

The chain uses TRBV19 and TRBJ1-5, with unresolved D. Between the trimmed V and J ends, which lost 1 base and 5 bases, there was a span of 15 bases. Germline values: CDR1 LNHDA, CDR2 SQIVND (reference sequence). The CDR3 consists of 16 residues. CDR3 in DNA: TGTGCCAGTAGTATAGTCCGCCGAGGGTTCGATCAGCCCCAGCATTTT. Translation gives CASSIVRRGFDQPQHF.

The chain recombines TRBV25-1 with TRBJ2-2; TRBD1 might be the D (6 bases). Looked up from germline, CDR1 is MGHDK and CDR2 is SYGVNS. V lost 2 bases to trimming and J lost 5 bases, with 12 bases between them. The CDR3 totals 15 residues. Here the CDR3 DNA reads TGTGCCAGCAGTGAACCAGGGGTGTGGACCGGGGAGCTGTTTTTT. As protein: CASSEPGVWTGELFF. The full variable domain, rest sourced from reference TRBV25-1 and TRBJ2-2, is EADIYQTPRYLVIGTGKKITLECSQTMGHDKMYWYQQDPGMELHLIHYSYGVNSTEKGDLSSESTVSRIRTEHFPLTLESARPSHTSQYLCASSEPGVWTGELFFGEGSRLTVL.

The chain couples TRBV29-1 to TRBJ1-3; D possibly corresponds to TRBD1 (6 bases). V was trimmed by 7 bases and J by 0 bases, leaving 10 bases between them. Germline-derived CDR1 and CDR2 are SQVTM and ANQGSEA. The CDR3 is 13 amino acids. The CDR3 DNA follows: TGCAGCGCCGGACAGTACTCTGGAAACACCATATATTTT. It specifies CSAGQYSGNTIYF.

The rearrangement joins TRBV5-1 to TRBJ1-5; TRBD1 aligns across 10 bases. In germline, CDR1 is SGHRS, CDR2 YFSETQ. Trimming removed 4 bases from V and 5 bases from J; junction bases left unmatched: 3. This CDR3 comprises 14 residues. CDR3 nucleotides: TGCGCCAGCAGCATGACAGGGGGCGATCAGCCCCAGCATTTT. Amino acid sequence: CASSMTGGDQPQHF.

The chain recombines TRBV28 with TRBJ2-1, with 11 bases that match TRBD2. This CDR3 contains 15 residues. The junction had 8 bases not matched to a gene; V was cut back by 4 bases and J by 9 bases. Germline lookup yields CDR1 MDHEN and CDR2 SYDVKM. The CDR3 nucleotides read TGTGCCAGCAGTTCCACTAGCGGGAGTGGGTTTGAGCAGTTCTTC. Translated: CASSSTSGSGFEQFF.

V is TRBV5-1 and J is TRBJ1-2, with a tentative D call TRBD1 (5 bases). The germline V and J ends were trimmed by 6 bases and 5 bases, with 17 bases remaining between them. CDR3 length equals 14 residues. Per the germline V gene, CDR1 is SGHRS and CDR2 is YFSETQ. Here the CDR3 DNA reads TGCGCCAGCATAGGGGAACCGGGCCTTTATGGCTACACCTTC. Protein: CASIGEPGLYGYTF.

The chain joins TRBV7-2 to TRBJ1-1; 11 bases line up with TRBD1. In germline, CDR1 is SGHTA, CDR2 FQGNSA. J gave up 1 base and V 4 bases, and 2 bases lay outside the gene matches. The CDR3 has 15 amino acids. The CDR3 DNA reads as TGTGCCAGCAGCTGGGGACAGGGGGGGAACACTGAAGCTTTCTTT. It specifies CASSWGQGGNTEAFF. Using reference TRBV7-2 and TRBJ1-1 for the parts outside the CDR3, the full variable domain is GAGVSQSPSNKVTEKGKDVELRCDPISGHTALYWYRQSLGQGLEFLIYFQGNSAPDKSGLPSDRFSAERTGGSVSTLTIQRTQQEDSAVYLCASSWGQGGNTEAFFGQGTRLTVV.

The chain has TRBV7-2 and TRBJ2-7; TRBD1 is a possible D gene (6 bases). V lost 3 bases and J 7 bases, leaving 16 bases between the germline ends. The CDR3 consists of 14 residues. Germline loops: CDR1 SGHTA, CDR2 FQGNSA. CDR3 DNA: TGTGCCAGCAGCTTCGGGACATCTCTGGGGGAGCAGTACTTC. It is translated as CASSFGTSLGEQYF.

The V gene is TRBV19, the J gene TRBJ2-2; 10 bases are a match to TRBD1. Germline V gene sequence: CDR1 LNHDA, CDR2 SQIVND (reference sequence). The CDR3 has 18 residues. V was pared by 3 bases and J by 6 bases, with 13 bases of the junction left unmatched. The CDR3 DNA sequence: TGTGCCAGTAGTATTGGGACAGGGGAGAGCTTAGGGCCCGGGGAGCTGTTTTTT. It translates to CASSIGTGESLGPGELFF.

The V call is TRBV3-1 (or the pseudogene TRBV3-2), the J call TRBJ1-1; TRBD1 aligns across 8 bases. From germline, CDR1 is LGHDT and CDR2 YNNKEL (reference sequence). This CDR3 has 17 amino acids. Unmatched junction bases numbered 10, after V lost 4 bases and J lost 0 bases. The CDR3 is CASSLGQGVRVNTEAFF. The CDR3 DNA reads as TGTGCCAGCAGCCTCGGACAGGGCGTCCGTGTGAACACTGAAGCTTTCTTT.

The CDR3 protein is CASSLGSVSNQPQHF. In DNA, the CDR3 is TGTGCCAGCAGCTTAGGTAGTGTTAGCAATCAGCCCCAGCATTTT. The V gene is TRBV7-8, the J gene TRBJ1-5; D ambiguous. From germline, CDR1 is SGHVS and CDR2 FQNEAQ. The CDR3 loop spans 15 amino acids. Trimming pared 1 base from V and 0 bases from J, leaving 7 bases between. The variable domain in full, completed from reference TRBV7-8 and TRBJ1-5, reads GAGVSQSPRYKVAKRGQDVALRCDPISGHVSLFWYQQALGQGPEFLTYFQNEAQLDKSGLPSDRFFAERPEGSVSTLKIQRTQQEDSAVYLCASSLGSVSNQPQHFGDGTRLSIL.

The chain recombines TRBV19 with TRBJ2-7; 7 bases fit TRBD1. Per the germline V gene, CDR1 is LNHDA and CDR2 is SQIVND (reference sequence). J was trimmed by 2 bases and V by 6 bases; bases with no gene match: 10. This CDR3 has 15 residues. CDR3 amino acids: CASRPDRSSPYEQYF. Written as DNA, the CDR3 is TGTGCCAGTAGACCGGACAGGAGTAGTCCCTACGAGCAGTACTTC.

CDR3 in DNA: TGTGCCAGCAGCCCTCCCGGCAGGGTCCCCATGAACACTGAAGCTTTCTTT. It translates to CASSPPGRVPMNTEAFF. V and J are TRBV3-1 (or the pseudogene TRBV3-2) and TRBJ1-1, with a weak D call TRBD1 (5 bases). Trimming took off 4 bases at V and 0 bases at J, with 18 bases between the two ends. This CDR3 region has 17 residues. CDR1 LGHDT and CDR2 YNNKEL come from the germline V gene (reference sequence).